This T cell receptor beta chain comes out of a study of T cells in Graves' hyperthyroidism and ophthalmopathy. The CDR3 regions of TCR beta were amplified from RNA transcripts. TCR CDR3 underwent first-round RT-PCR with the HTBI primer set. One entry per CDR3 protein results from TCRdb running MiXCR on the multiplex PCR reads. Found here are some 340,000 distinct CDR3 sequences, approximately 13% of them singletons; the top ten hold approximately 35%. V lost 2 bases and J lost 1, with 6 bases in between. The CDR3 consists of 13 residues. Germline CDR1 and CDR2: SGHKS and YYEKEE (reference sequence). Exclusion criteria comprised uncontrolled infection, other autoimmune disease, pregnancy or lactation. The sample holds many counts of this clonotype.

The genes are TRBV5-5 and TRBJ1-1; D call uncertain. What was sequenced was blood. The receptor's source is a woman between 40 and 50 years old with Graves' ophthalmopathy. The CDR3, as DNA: TGTGCCAGCAGCTTCAAGTGGAACACTGAAGCTTTCTTT. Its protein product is CASSFKWNTEAFF.